The 24 T cell receptor beta chains given below trace back to one sample, sequenced in a study of control samples from healthy donors and cancer patients. Data came from immunoSEQ multiplex PCR; TCRdb stores just in-frame clones and leaves some out. The data show some 190,000 clones, with 91% seen just once and over 1.5% held by the top ten. Sequences were obtained from blood. Receptors were obtained from a man between 25 and 39 years old in good health.

The chain links TRBV27 to TRBJ2-7; weak D call: TRBD1 (5 bases). Between the trimmed V and J ends, which lost 6 bases and 2 bases, there was a span of 14 bases. CDR1 is MNHEY, CDR2 SMNVEV, per germline (reference sequence). This CDR3 has 14 residues. Here the CDR3 DNA reads TGTGCCAGCAGCCCACAGGATGGGCCCTACGAGCAGTACTTC. This codes for CASSPQDGPYEQYF.

The chain couples TRBV4-1 to TRBJ1-5; TRBD1 is a possible D gene (6 bases). The CDR3 is 16 residues long. Germline loops: CDR1 MGHRA, CDR2 YSYEKL. V was trimmed by 0 bases and J by 2 bases, leaving 11 bases between them. The CDR3 sequence: CASSQDTGLGNQPQHF. The CDR3 region has the DNA TGCGCCAGCAGCCAAGACACAGGGCTGGGCAATCAGCCCCAGCATTTT.

The chain links TRBV5-6 to TRBJ1-1; no definite D call. V was clipped by 0 bases and J by 11 bases, with 8 bases between them. CDR3 length equals 11 residues. From germline, CDR1 is SGHDT and CDR2 YYEEEE. In nucleotides, the CDR3 is TGTGCCAGCAGCTTGGAAGGGCGCGCTTTCTTT. It codes for CASSLEGRAFF.

In this sample, this clone turned up once. This chain links TRBV4-1 with TRBJ2-1, with 8 bases fitting TRBD2. Germline assignment: CDR1 MGHRA and CDR2 YSYEKL. The J segment lost 7 bases and the V segment lost 1 base, leaving 9 bases of the junction unmatched. The CDR3 loop spans 16 amino acids. CDR3 sequence reads: CASSQGSGTRNNEQFF. The CDR3 region has the DNA TGCGCCAGCAGCCAAGGGTCCGGGACTAGGAATAATGAGCAGTTCTTC.

The chain has TRBV5-4 and TRBJ2-2; possible D gene TRBD1, 6 bases. Looked up from germline, CDR1 is SGHNT and CDR2 is YYREEE (reference sequence). The CDR3 contains 15 residues. V lost 3 bases, J lost 7 bases, and 16 bases lay in between. The CDR3 is CASSYGQFPDGELFF. DNA for the CDR3: TGTGCCAGCAGCTATGGACAGTTCCCAGACGGGGAGCTGTTTTTT.

This clone has just one count. DNA for the CDR3: TGTGCCACCAGCAGAGGCGGGACAGGGCATGGCTACACCTTC. Amino acid sequence: CATSRGGTGHGYTF. The chain is built from TRBV15 and TRBJ1-2; 9 bases fit TRBD1. V shed 1 base, J shed 6 bases, and the junction held 3 bases outside the gene matches. The CDR3 is 14 residues long. CDR1 LNHNV and CDR2 YYDKDF come from the germline V gene (reference sequence).

This chain uses TRBV12-3 or TRBV12-4 with TRBJ2-2; D possibly corresponds to TRBD1 (5 bases). V dropped 3 bases and J dropped 13 bases, with 15 bases sitting between them. This CDR3 is built from 13 residues. CDR3: CASSFSRQGVLFF. The CDR3 DNA sequence: TGTGCCAGCAGTTTCTCGCGGCAGGGCGTGCTGTTTTTT.

This clone was recorded only once. The V call is TRBV30, the J call TRBJ1-1; D remains unclear. Per germline, CDR1 GTSNPN and CDR2 SVGIG (reference sequence). Trimming shortened V by 4 bases and J by 1 base, and 13 bases separated the two germline ends. This CDR3 is 14 amino acids long. CDR3 nucleotides: TGTGCCTGGAAGGAGGGCTTCGGGAACACTGAAGCTTTCTTT. The encoded protein is CAWKEGFGNTEAFF.

This clone is a singleton in its sample. V usage is TRBV5-1 and J usage is TRBJ1-2, with a weak D call TRBD1 (6 bases). V lost 3 bases and J 0 bases, leaving 9 bases between the germline ends. This CDR3 region has 14 residues. The V gene's germline CDR1 is SGHRS and CDR2 YFSETQ. The CDR3 sequence is CASSSTGANYGYTF. Written as DNA, the CDR3 is TGCGCCAGCAGCTCGACAGGAGCTAACTATGGCTACACCTTC.

The V gene is TRBV9, the J gene TRBJ2-3; TRBD2 matches 7 bases. The V segment lost 4 bases and the J segment 5 bases; nucleotides outside the gene matches: 7. Germline-derived CDR1 and CDR2 are SGDLS and YYNGEE. CDR3 length equals 14 residues. The CDR3 reads CASSSTSRRDTQYF. CDR3 in DNA: TGTGCCAGCAGCTCGACTAGCCGGAGAGATACGCAGTATTTT.

The V gene is TRBV11-2, the J gene TRBJ2-6, with a weak D call TRBD2 (5 bases). The CDR3 spans 16 residues. Germline CDR1 reads SGHAT; CDR2 reads FQNNGV. Trimming cost V 0 bases and J 3 bases, with 9 bases left between them. The CDR3 DNA reads TGTGCCAGCAGCTTAGATGCGAGGGTTGGGGCCAACGTCCTGACTTTC. Amino acid sequence: CASSLDARVGANVLTF.

The chain has TRBV30 and TRBJ1-3, with D possibly being TRBD1 (6 bases). Germline lookup yields CDR1 GTSNPN and CDR2 SVGIG (reference sequence). The CDR3 has 14 residues. V gave up 3 bases and J gave up 0 bases, with 9 bases separating them. This CDR3 reads CAWRGTSSGNTIYF. The CDR3 DNA reads as TGTGCCTGGAGAGGGACAAGCTCTGGAAACACCATATATTTT.

The chain uses TRBV12-1 and TRBJ1-4. TRBV12-1 is a pseudogene. The CDR3 sequence is 17 residues long. The CDR3 spells CASSSGPPEAGNEKLFF. Here the CDR3 DNA reads TGTGCCAGCAGCTCTGGACCCCCCGAGGCAGGTAATGAAAAACTGTTTTTT.

V is TRBV12-5 and J is TRBJ1-1; TRBD1 might be the D (6 bases). The germline CDR1 and CDR2 sequences are LGHNT and FRNRAP. The CDR3 is 14 amino acids. Trimming left V 6 bases short and J 1 base short, with 12 bases between. CDR3 amino acids: CASGTGTENTEAFF. The DNA for the CDR3 is TGTGCTAGTGGCACAGGGACGGAGAACACTGAAGCTTTCTTT.

The rearrangement uses TRBV5-1 and TRBJ1-3; D is uncertain. CDR3 length: 14 residues. V was trimmed by 5 bases and J by 1 base, leaving 10 bases between them. Germline V lookup: CDR1 SGHRS, CDR2 YFSETQ. The CDR3: CASRASTSGNTIYF. CDR3 nucleotides: TGCGCCAGCAGAGCTTCAACTTCTGGAAACACCATATATTTT.

The chain links TRBV11-3 to TRBJ1-6; unclear D gene. Trimming removed 5 bases at V and 9 bases at J, with 11 bases between. The germline V gene has CDR1 SGHNT and CDR2 YENEEA. CDR3 length: 13 amino acids. The CDR3 region is CASSVGSTSPLHF. DNA for the CDR3: TGTGCCAGCAGCGTAGGGAGTACTTCACCCCTCCACTTT.

In this sample, this clone turned up a few times. This chain's CDR3 is CATRGRSSGNTIYF. CDR3 DNA: TGTGCCACCCGGGGACGGAGCTCTGGAAACACCATATATTTT. The chain employs TRBV19 and TRBJ1-3; a weak D match, TRBD1 (5 bases). Germline CDR1 is LNHDA and CDR2 is SQIVND (reference sequence). V was clipped by 10 bases and J by 0 bases, with 13 bases between them. This CDR3 contains 14 residues. The full variable domain, completed using reference TRBV19 and TRBJ1-3, is DGGITQSPKYLFRKEGQNVTLSCEQNLNHDAMYWYRQDPGQGLRLIYYSQIVNDFQKGDIAEGYSVSREKKESFPLTVTSAQKNPTAFYLCATRGRSSGNTIYFGEGSWLTVV.

The chain carries TRBV29-1 and TRBJ2-7; 11 bases fit TRBD1. CDR1 is SQVTM and CDR2 is ANQGSEA in the germline V gene. This CDR3 is 13 amino acids long. Trimming cost V 3 bases and J 5 bases; bases outside gene matches: 3. CDR3 in amino acids: CSVDRDRGNEQYF. The CDR3 DNA reads as TGCAGCGTTGACCGGGACAGGGGGAACGAGCAGTACTTC.

The chain carries TRBV14 and TRBJ1-3; 8 bases are a match to TRBD1. There are 15 residues in the CDR3. Per germline, CDR1 SGHDN and CDR2 FVKESK. The J segment lost 4 bases and the V segment lost 5 bases, leaving 7 bases of the junction unmatched. CDR3 sequence reads: CASSKTRGPGNTIYF. CDR3 in DNA: TGTGCCAGCAGCAAAACCAGGGGGCCAGGAAACACCATATATTTT.

The chain couples TRBV2 to TRBJ2-1; 10 nucleotides align to TRBD1. The V and J ends lost 7 bases and 7 bases, in that order; junction bases with no gene match: 7. The CDR3 sequence is 14 residues long. Per the germline V gene, CDR1 is SNHLY and CDR2 is FYNNEI. This CDR3 is CASIRDRGPNEQFF. Written as DNA, the CDR3 is TGTGCCAGCATTAGGGACAGGGGCCCGAATGAGCAGTTCTTC.

The rearrangement links TRBV14 to TRBJ2-2; 9 bases fit TRBD2. Trimming at V came to 2 bases and at J to 6 bases, leaving 4 bases not matched to a gene. This CDR3 spans 15 amino acids. In germline, CDR1 is SGHDN, CDR2 FVKESK. The CDR3 DNA sequence: TGTGCCAGCAGCCAACCCGGGACTAGCTCCGGGGAGCTGTTTTTT. Encoded protein: CASSQPGTSSGELFF.

V and J are TRBV11-2 and TRBJ1-2; tentative D call: TRBD1 (5 bases). Per germline, CDR1 SGHAT and CDR2 FQNNGV. The germline V and J ends were trimmed by 5 bases and 8 bases, with 21 bases remaining between them. The CDR3 loop spans 15 amino acids. In DNA, the CDR3 is TGTGCCAGCAGCCTCGGGGGAACCACCGGGCGAGGCTACACCTTC. Translated, it gives CASSLGGTTGRGYTF. Full variable domain (outside the CDR3, taken from reference TRBV11-2 and TRBJ1-2): EAGVAQSPRYKIIEKRQSVAFWCNPISGHATLYWYQQILGQGPKLLIQFQNNGVVDDSQLPKDRFSAERLKGVDSTLKIQPAKLEDSAVYLCASSLGGTTGRGYTFGSGTRLTVV.

This clone was detected a few times. V is TRBV12-5 and J is TRBJ1-2, with D perhaps matching TRBD1 (6 bases). This CDR3 contains 12 residues. Germline lookup yields CDR1 LGHNT and CDR2 FRNRAP. Trimming removed 6 bases at V and 11 bases at J, with 16 bases between. In DNA form, the CDR3 reads TGTGCTAGTGGCTTGACTGGGGGCAAGTACACCTTC. Translated: CASGLTGGKYTF.

The chain carries TRBV9 and TRBJ2-3, with 8 bases matching TRBD2. CDR1 SGDLS and CDR2 YYNGEE come from the germline V gene. The CDR3 is 17 amino acids. Trimming took 0 bases from V and 2 from J; bases not matched to a gene: 8. In DNA, the CDR3 is TGTGCCAGCAGCGTAGAACGGGGGGGTCCAATCACAGATACGCAGTATTTT. Translated, it gives CASSVERGGPITDTQYF.